What follows are 6 T cell receptor beta chains derived from one specimen sequenced in a study of Ad26.COV2.S vaccination and SARS-CoV-2 variants. Generated by immunoSEQ multiplex PCR, the TCRdb table keeps only in-frame clones and is missing some. The sample shows roughly 350,000 clones, roughly nine tenths of them seen only once. Described treatment: 15 to 20 received Ad26.COV2.S at low or high dose, single or two shots; a few received placebo; per-sample allocation not given. Collection of samples fell on day 63 after the first vaccine or placebo injection. Sequencing used peripheral blood, obtained in a trial of Ad26.COV2.S vaccine versus placebo. These receptors all stem from a person aged 18-60 years who received the Ad26.COV2.S COVID-19 vaccine or a placebo.

The gene calls are TRBV5-1 and TRBJ1-1; possibly TRBD1 for D (5 bases). Germline assignment: CDR1 SGHRS and CDR2 YFSETQ. The CDR3 contains 15 residues. The V and J ends lost 0 bases and 0 bases respectively, with 9 bases between them. Here the CDR3 reads CASSLAGTMNTEAFF. Written as DNA, the CDR3 is TGCGCCAGCAGCTTGGCTGGGACTATGAACACTGAAGCTTTCTTT. The whole variable domain, filled in from reference TRBV5-1 and TRBJ1-1, reads KAGVTQTPRYLIKTRGQQVTLSCSPISGHRSVSWYQQTPGQGLQFLFEYFSETQRNKGNFPGRFSGRQFSNSRSEMNVSTLELGDSALYLCASSLAGTMNTEAFFGQGTRLTVV.

The gene calls are TRBV6-5 and TRBJ1-4, with D possibly TRBD1 on 6 matching bases. The CDR3 has 14 residues. The V end was cut by 6 bases, the J end by 8 bases, with 16 bases between. Per germline, CDR1 MNHEY and CDR2 SVGAGI. Here the CDR3 reads CASRTTGKYEKLFF. The CDR3 DNA follows: TGTGCCAGCAGGACAACAGGGAAGTACGAAAAACTGTTTTTT.

The chain uses TRBV4-2 and TRBJ2-5; D call uncertain. This CDR3 has 14 residues. Trimming cost V 1 base and J 0 bases, with 6 bases left between them. The germline V gene encodes CDR1 LGHNA and CDR2 YNFKEQ. The CDR3, as DNA: TGTGCCAGCAGCCAAGGGCAGAACCAAGAGACCCAGTACTTC. The encoded protein is CASSQGQNQETQYF.

The gene calls are TRBV10-3 and TRBJ1-5; TRBD1 agrees at 7 bases. V lost 10 bases and J lost 2; bases outside the gene matches: 2. CDR3 size: 12 residues. Looked up from germline, CDR1 is ENHRY and CDR2 is SYGVKD. The CDR3 region has the DNA TGTGCCACAGGGGGGCGCAATCAGCCCCAGCATTTT. This encodes CATGGRNQPQHF.

The chain combines TRBV27 with TRBJ1-2; 10 nucleotides match TRBD1. This CDR3 has 13 amino acids. The trim removed 6 bases at V and 8 bases at J, leaving 6 bases unmatched. Germline CDR1 reads MNHEY; CDR2 reads SMNVEV (reference sequence). The CDR3: CASSRGQGGGYTF. CDR3 DNA sequence: TGTGCCAGCAGCCGCGGACAGGGGGGCGGCTACACCTTC.

V gene TRBV30 combines with J gene TRBJ2-1; 11 nucleotides line up with TRBD2. V shed 4 bases, J shed 3 bases, and the junction held 2 bases outside the gene matches. Germline V gene sequence: CDR1 GTSNPN, CDR2 SVGIG (reference sequence). This CDR3 region has 14 residues. The CDR3 DNA reads TGTGCCTGGACCCTAGCGGGAGGCTACAATGAGCAGTTCTTC. This sequence encodes CAWTLAGGYNEQFF.